The next 9 T cell receptor beta chains were all read from a single sample in a study of T cell responses to AZD1222 COVID-19 vaccine. The table came from immunoSEQ multiplex PCR; TCRdb's copy has only in-frame clones and leaves some out. There are around 120,000 clones in the sample; around 88% occur only once, and over 8.5% lies in the top ten. The sample was peripheral blood, taken on day 0 of AZD1222 vaccination. These receptors were taken from an adult in good health.

J is TRBJ2-1 and V is TRBV7-2, with 8 bases lining up with TRBD2. J was trimmed by 9 bases and V by 5 bases; bases with no gene match: 12. CDR1 and CDR2 from the germline V gene are SGHTA and FQGNSA. The CDR3 length is 15 residues. The CDR3 here is CASSPEVAGIREQFF. DNA of the CDR3: TGTGCCAGCAGCCCCGAGGTAGCGGGGATTCGTGAGCAGTTCTTC.

The chain joins TRBV6-2 or TRBV6-3 to TRBJ2-5, with 10 bases fitting TRBD2. Germline V gene sequence: CDR1 MNHEY, CDR2 SVGEGT. Trimming cost V 4 bases and J 1 base; bases outside gene matches: 6. The CDR3 is made up of 16 amino acids. The CDR3 DNA reads TGTGCCAGCAGTTTTATAGCGGGAGGTACCCAAGAGACCCAGTACTTC. It specifies CASSFIAGGTQETQYF.

This clone was counted a single time. The gene calls are TRBV2 and TRBJ2-1, with D perhaps matching TRBD1 (5 bases). The CDR3 loop spans 13 amino acids. Germline V gene data show CDR1 as SNHLY and CDR2 as FYNNEI. V lost 3 bases, J lost 9 bases, and 12 bases lay in between. The CDR3 coding sequence is TGTGCCAGCAGTGATGGCCCTCAGGGTGAGCAGTTCTTC. Translated: CASSDGPQGEQFF.

The chain combines TRBV12-3 or TRBV12-4 with TRBJ1-1; D may be TRBD1 (5 bases). V dropped 5 bases and J dropped 12 bases, with 16 bases sitting between them. The CDR3 consists of 12 residues. This CDR3 is CASSTGRAGTFF. Written as DNA, the CDR3 is TGTGCCAGCAGTACTGGCAGGGCTGGGACTTTCTTT.

Only one count was recorded for this clone. This chain joins TRBV11-2 and TRBJ2-1; D gene uncertain. Germline assignment: CDR1 SGHAT and CDR2 FQNNGV. There are 12 residues in the CDR3. With 1 base removed from V and 9 bases from J, the gap between germline ends came to 7 bases. CDR3 bases: TGTGCCAGCAGCTTAGGGTATGGTGAGCAGTTCTTC. Protein sequence: CASSLGYGEQFF.

V and J are TRBV19 and TRBJ1-4; 8 positions agree with TRBD1. CDR3 size: 17 residues. Unmatched junction bases numbered 9, after V lost 5 bases and J lost 1 base. CDR1 and CDR2 from the germline V gene are LNHDA and SQIVND (reference sequence). CDR3 region: CASSLRTGLVTNEKLFF. CDR3 sequence (DNA): TGTGCCAGTAGTCTTCGGACAGGGCTCGTAACTAATGAAAAACTGTTTTTT.

The sample holds a few counts of this clone. The rearrangement joins TRBV7-2 to TRBJ2-3; D is ambiguous. Trimming pared 2 bases from V and 0 bases from J, leaving 12 bases between. CDR3 length: 16 residues. The germline gives CDR1 SGHTA, CDR2 FQGNSA. CDR3 DNA sequence: TGTGCCAGCAGCTTATCCCCAGGTCTGAGCACAGATACGCAGTATTTT. Translated: CASSLSPGLSTDTQYF.

This rearrangement joins TRBV2 to TRBJ1-1; D may be TRBD1 (6 bases). Germline loops: CDR1 SNHLY, CDR2 FYNNEI. The CDR3 has 14 amino acids. V was pared by 7 bases and J by 1 base, with 13 bases between. The CDR3 sequence: CASIMGTQNTEAFF. In DNA, the CDR3 is TGTGCCAGCATCATGGGGACACAGAACACTGAAGCTTTCTTT.

This sequence joins TRBV29-1 and TRBJ1-1, with TRBD1 matching 9 bases. Germline loops: CDR1 SQVTM, CDR2 ANQGSEA. The CDR3 extends over 13 amino acids. Unmatched junction bases numbered 4, after V lost 4 bases and J lost 4 bases. The CDR3 DNA sequence: TGCAGCGTTGGGGACAGGGTCGGCACTGAAGCTTTCTTT. Its protein is CSVGDRVGTEAFF.